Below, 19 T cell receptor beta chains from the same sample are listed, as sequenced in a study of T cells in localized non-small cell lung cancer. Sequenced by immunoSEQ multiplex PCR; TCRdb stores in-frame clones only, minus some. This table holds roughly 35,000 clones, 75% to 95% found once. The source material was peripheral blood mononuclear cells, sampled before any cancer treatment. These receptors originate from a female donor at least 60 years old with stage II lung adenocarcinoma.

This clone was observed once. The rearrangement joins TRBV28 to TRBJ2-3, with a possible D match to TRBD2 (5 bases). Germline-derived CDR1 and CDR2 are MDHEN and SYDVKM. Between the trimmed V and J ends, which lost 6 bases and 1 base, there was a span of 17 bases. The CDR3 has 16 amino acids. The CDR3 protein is CASRPTTVLGTDTQYF. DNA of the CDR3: TGTGCCAGCAGGCCGACTACCGTACTGGGCACAGATACGCAGTATTTT.

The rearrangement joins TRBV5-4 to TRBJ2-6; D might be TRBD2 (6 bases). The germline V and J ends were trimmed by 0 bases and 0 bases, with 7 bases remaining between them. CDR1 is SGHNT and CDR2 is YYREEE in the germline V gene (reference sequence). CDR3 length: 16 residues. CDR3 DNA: TGTGCCAGCAGCTTGGCCGGGAGCTCTGGGGCCAACGTCCTGACTTTC. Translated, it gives CASSLAGSSGANVLTF.

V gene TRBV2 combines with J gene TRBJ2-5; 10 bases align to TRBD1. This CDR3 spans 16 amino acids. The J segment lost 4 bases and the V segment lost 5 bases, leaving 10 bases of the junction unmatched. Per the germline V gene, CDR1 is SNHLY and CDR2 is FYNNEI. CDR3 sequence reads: CASSPNSRTGGETQYF. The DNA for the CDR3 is TGTGCCAGCAGTCCCAACTCGCGGACAGGGGGAGAGACCCAGTACTTC.

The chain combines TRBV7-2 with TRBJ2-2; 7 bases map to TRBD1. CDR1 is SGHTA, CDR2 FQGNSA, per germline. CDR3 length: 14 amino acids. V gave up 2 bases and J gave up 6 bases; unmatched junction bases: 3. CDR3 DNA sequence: TGTGCCAGCAGCTTACGGCAGGGGGCCGGGGAGCTGTTTTTT. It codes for CASSLRQGAGELFF.

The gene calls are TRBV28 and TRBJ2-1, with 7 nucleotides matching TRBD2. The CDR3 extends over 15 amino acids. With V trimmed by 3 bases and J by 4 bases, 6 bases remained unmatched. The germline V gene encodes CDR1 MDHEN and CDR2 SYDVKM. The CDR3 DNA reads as TGTGCCAGCAGTTTTTCGGGACTATTGTACAATGAGCAGTTCTTC. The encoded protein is CASSFSGLLYNEQFF. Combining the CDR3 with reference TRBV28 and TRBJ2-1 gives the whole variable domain DVKVTQSSRYLVKRTGEKVFLECVQDMDHENMFWYRQDPGLGLRLIYFSYDVKMKEKGDIPEGYSVSREKKERFSLILESASTNQTSMYLCASSFSGLLYNEQFFGPGTRLTVL.

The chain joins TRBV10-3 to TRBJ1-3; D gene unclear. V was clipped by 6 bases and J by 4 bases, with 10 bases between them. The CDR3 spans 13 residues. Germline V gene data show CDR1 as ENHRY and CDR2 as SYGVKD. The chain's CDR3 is CAISPQEGNTIYF. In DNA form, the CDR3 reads TGTGCCATCAGCCCCCAAGAGGGAAACACCATATATTTT.

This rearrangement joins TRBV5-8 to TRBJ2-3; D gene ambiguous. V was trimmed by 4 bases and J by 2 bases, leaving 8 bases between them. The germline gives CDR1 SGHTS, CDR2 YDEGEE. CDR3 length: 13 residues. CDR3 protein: CASSPRITDTQYF. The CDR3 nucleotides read TGTGCCAGCAGCCCCCGTATCACAGATACGCAGTATTTT.

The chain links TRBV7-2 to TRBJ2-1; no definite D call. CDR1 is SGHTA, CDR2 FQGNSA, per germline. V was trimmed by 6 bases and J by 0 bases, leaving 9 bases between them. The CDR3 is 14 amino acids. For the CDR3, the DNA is TGTGCCAGCAGGCCCCAGAGCTCCTACAATGAGCAGTTCTTC. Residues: CASRPQSSYNEQFF.

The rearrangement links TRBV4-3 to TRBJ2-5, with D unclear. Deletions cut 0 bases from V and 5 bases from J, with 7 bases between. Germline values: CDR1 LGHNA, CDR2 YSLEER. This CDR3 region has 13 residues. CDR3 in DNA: TGCGCCAGCAGCCAAGATCCTCGGGAGACCCAGTACTTC. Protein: CASSQDPRETQYF.

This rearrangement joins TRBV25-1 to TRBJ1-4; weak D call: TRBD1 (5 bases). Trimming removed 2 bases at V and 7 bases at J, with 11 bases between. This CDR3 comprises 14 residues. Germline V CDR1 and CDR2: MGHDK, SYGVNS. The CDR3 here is CASSERDASEKLFF. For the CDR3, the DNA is TGTGCCAGCAGTGAACGGGACGCAAGTGAAAAACTGTTTTTT.

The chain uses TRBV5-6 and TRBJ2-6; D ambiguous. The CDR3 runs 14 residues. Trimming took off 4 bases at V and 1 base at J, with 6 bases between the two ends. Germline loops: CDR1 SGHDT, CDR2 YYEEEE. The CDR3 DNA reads TGTGCCAGCAGCCCGGCTTCTGGGGCCAACGTCCTGACTTTC. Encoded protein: CASSPASGANVLTF. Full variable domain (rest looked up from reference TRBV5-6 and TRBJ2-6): DAGVTQSPTHLIKTRGQQVTLRCSPKSGHDTVSWYQQALGQGPQFIFQYYEEEERQRGNFPDRFSGHQFPNYSSELNVNALLLGDSALYLCASSPASGANVLTFGAGSRLTVL.

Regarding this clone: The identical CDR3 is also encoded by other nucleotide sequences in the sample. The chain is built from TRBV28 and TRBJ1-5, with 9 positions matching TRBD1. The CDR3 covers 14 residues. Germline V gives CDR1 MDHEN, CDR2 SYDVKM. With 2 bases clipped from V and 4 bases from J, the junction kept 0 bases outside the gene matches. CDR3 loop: CASSLGQGNQPQHF. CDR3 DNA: TGTGCCAGCAGTTTAGGACAGGGGAATCAGCCCCAGCATTTT.

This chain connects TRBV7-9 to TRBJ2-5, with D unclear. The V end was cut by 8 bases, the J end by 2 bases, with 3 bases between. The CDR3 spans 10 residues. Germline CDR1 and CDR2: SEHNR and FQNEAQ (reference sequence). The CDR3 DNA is TGTGCCAGCCGGCAAGAGACCCAGTACTTC. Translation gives CASRQETQYF.

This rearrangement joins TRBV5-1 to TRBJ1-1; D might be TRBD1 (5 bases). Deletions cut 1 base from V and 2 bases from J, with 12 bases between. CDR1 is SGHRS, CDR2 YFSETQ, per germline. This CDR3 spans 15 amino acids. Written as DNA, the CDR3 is TGCGCCAGCAGCTTGTACCTAACAGGTAACACTGAAGCTTTCTTT. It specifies CASSLYLTGNTEAFF.

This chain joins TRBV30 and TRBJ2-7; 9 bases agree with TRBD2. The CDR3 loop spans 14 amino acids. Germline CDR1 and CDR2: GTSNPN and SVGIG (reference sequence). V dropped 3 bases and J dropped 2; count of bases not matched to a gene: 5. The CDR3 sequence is CAWRERLAAYEQYF. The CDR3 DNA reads TGTGCCTGGAGAGAGCGACTAGCGGCCTACGAGCAGTACTTC. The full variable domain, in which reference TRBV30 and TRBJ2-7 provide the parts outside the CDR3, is SQTIHQWPATLVQPVGSPLSLECTVEGTSNPNLYWYRQAAGRGLQLLFYSVGIGQISSEVPQNLSASRPQDRQFILSSKKLLLSDSGFYLCAWRERLAAYEQYFGPGTRLTVT.

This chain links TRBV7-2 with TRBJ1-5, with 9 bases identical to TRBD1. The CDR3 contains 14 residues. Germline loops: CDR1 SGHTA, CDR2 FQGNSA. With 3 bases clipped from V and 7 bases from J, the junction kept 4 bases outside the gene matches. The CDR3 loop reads CASSFRQGGQPQHF. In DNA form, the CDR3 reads TGTGCCAGCAGCTTTAGACAGGGGGGGCAGCCCCAGCATTTT.

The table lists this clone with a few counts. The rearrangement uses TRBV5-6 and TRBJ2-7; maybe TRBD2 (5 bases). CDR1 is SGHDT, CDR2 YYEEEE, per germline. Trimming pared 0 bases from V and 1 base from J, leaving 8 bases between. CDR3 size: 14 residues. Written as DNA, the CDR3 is TGTGCCAGCAGCTTGGCGGGAAGATCCTACGAGCAGTACTTC. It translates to CASSLAGRSYEQYF.

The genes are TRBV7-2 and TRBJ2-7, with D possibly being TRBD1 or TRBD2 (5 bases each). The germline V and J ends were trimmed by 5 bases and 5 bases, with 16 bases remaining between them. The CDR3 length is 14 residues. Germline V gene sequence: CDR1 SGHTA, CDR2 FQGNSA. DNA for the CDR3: TGTGCCAGCAGCCCCAGAGGGGCTGCCAACGAGCAGTACTTC. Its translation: CASSPRGAANEQYF.

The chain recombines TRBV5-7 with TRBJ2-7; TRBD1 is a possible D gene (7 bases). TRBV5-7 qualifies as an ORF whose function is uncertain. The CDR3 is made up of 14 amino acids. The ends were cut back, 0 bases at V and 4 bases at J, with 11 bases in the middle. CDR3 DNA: TGTGCCAGCAGCTTGGAGACAGGGAGGTACGAGCAGTACTTC. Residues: CASSLETGRYEQYF.